The clone carrying this T cell receptor beta chain turned up a few times. What it recognizes is unknown. The same CDR3 is also encoded by other DNA sequences in this sample. PCR involved 60 Vbeta and 13 Jbeta primers. Generated by immunoSEQ multiplex PCR, the TCRdb table keeps only in-frame clones and is missing some. This sample carries some 110,000 clones, roughly four fifths of them seen once, and the ten largest clones take 1.3%. These data belong to a study of cytomegalovirus exposure and HLA in healthy donors. Overall study context: Early release data held about 92 million unique TCRs from HLA-typed donors. Study findings and constraints: Donors belonging to an Asian-associated ancestry cluster reportedly showed fewer N-insertions in productive TCRs than the roughly 700-donor mean, according to what a later analysis found. Earlier findings revealed that most TCR beta V segments proved productive either about 87% or about 30% of the time.

Trimming took 10 bases from V and 0 from J; bases not matched to a gene: 5. The CDR3 runs to 14 residues. Germline V gene sequence: CDR1 SEHNR, CDR2 FQNEAQ (reference sequence). The sample consisted of PBMCs. This sequence originates from a man aged 40-55 years in good health and CMV-seronegative. This sequence joins TRBV7-9 and TRBJ1-3, with TRBD1 matching over 8 bases. The CDR3: CATTQGVSGNTIYF. Here the CDR3 DNA reads TGTGCCACTACACAGGGGGTCTCTGGAAACACCATATATTTT.